What follows are 5 T cell receptor beta chains derived from one specimen sequenced in a study of shared clonotypes between healthy human individuals. Profiled with immunoSEQ multiplex PCR; TCRdb holds only in-frame clones, not every one. Among about 580,000 clones listed, 95% to 98% were seen once. Positive CCR7 selection of CD45RO-negative cells yielded the naive CD8 cells, and terminally differentiated effector memory CD45RA+ cells were excluded. Sequencing input: naive CD8+ T cells sorted from blood. Receptors were obtained from a man aged 25-45 years in good health.

Only one count was recorded for this clone. The chain has TRBV6-5 and TRBJ2-2; D might be TRBD2 (5 bases). The CDR3 loop spans 13 amino acids. Trimming shortened V by 5 bases and J by 4 bases, and 8 bases separated the two germline ends. Looked up from germline, CDR1 is MNHEY and CDR2 is SVGAGI. The CDR3 DNA sequence: TGTGCCAGCAGTCCCGCGGGCACCGGGGAGCTGTTTTTT. As protein: CASSPAGTGELFF.

This rearrangement joins TRBV18 to TRBJ2-7; D is perhaps TRBD2 (6 bases). CDR3 size: 15 residues. V lost 3 bases and J lost 2, with 14 bases in between. Germline assignment: CDR1 KGHSH and CDR2 LQKENI. CDR3 in amino acids: CASSPSGEPTYEQYF. Here the CDR3 DNA reads TGTGCCAGCTCACCCTCGGGGGAACCTACCTACGAGCAGTACTTC.

This chain links TRBV18 with TRBJ2-3; 7 positions match TRBD1. CDR3 length equals 13 residues. The trim removed 6 bases at V and 5 bases at J, leaving 5 bases unmatched. Germline V gene sequence: CDR1 KGHSH, CDR2 LQKENI. CDR3 nucleotides: TGTGCCAGCTCGCAATACAGGGGAGATACGCAGTATTTT. Amino acid sequence: CASSQYRGDTQYF.

The chain links TRBV4-1 to TRBJ1-5; D unclear. CDR3 length: 15 amino acids. CDR1 and CDR2 from the germline V gene are MGHRA and YSYEKL. V was clipped by 0 bases and J by 3 bases, with 9 bases between them. CDR3 sequence reads: CASSQDGRANQPQHF. CDR3 nucleotide sequence: TGCGCCAGCAGCCAAGATGGCAGAGCCAATCAGCCCCAGCATTTT.

In its sample, this clone was seen once. This chain joins TRBV7-9 and TRBJ1-5; D remains ambiguous. The CDR3 totals 13 residues. V shed 6 bases and J shed 6 bases, with 12 bases lying between them. Per the germline V gene, CDR1 is SEHNR and CDR2 is FQNEAQ (reference sequence). CDR3 residues: CASSRADLQPQHF. The CDR3 DNA reads TGTGCCAGCAGTCGAGCGGATCTTCAGCCCCAGCATTTT.